The 9 T cell receptor beta chains below come from one sample, sequenced in a study of identical twins. TCRdb used MiXCR to reprocess the 5' RACE reads, holding one entry per CDR3 protein. The data show some 1,700,000 distinct CDR3 sequences, around a third seen once. Material: cord blood. The source is a newborn girl in good health.

The genes are TRBV5-1 and TRBJ1-4; D may be TRBD1 (5 bases). Germline V gene sequence: CDR1 SGHRS, CDR2 YFSETQ. V was trimmed by 0 bases and J by 5 bases, leaving 11 bases between them. The CDR3 sequence is 15 residues long. CDR3 loop: CASSLARGDNEKLFF. The CDR3 DNA is TGCGCCAGCAGCTTGGCCCGGGGGGACAATGAAAAACTGTTTTTT.

This clonotype was seen once. The chain combines TRBV6-1 with TRBJ1-1; weak D call: TRBD1 (5 bases). V gave up 0 bases and J gave up 8 bases, with 10 bases separating them. The CDR3 covers 13 residues. Germline V lookup: CDR1 MNHNS, CDR2 SASEGT. The CDR3: CASSEAGRGEAFF. CDR3 nucleotides: TGTGCCAGCAGTGAAGCGGGGAGGGGAGAAGCTTTCTTT.

This CDR3 reads CSARDGPHIYGYTF. In nucleotides, the CDR3 is TGCAGTGCTAGAGATGGGCCCCACATATATGGCTACACCTTC. The V and J genes are TRBV20-1 and TRBJ1-2; D not certain. CDR1 is DFQATT and CDR2 is SNEGSKA in the germline V gene (reference sequence). The CDR3 extends over 14 amino acids. V lost 0 bases to trimming and J lost 5 bases, with 13 bases between them.

The V and J genes are TRBV28 and TRBJ2-7; a weak D match, TRBD2 (5 bases). The CDR3 runs 15 residues. The germline V gene has CDR1 MDHEN and CDR2 SYDVKM. The V and J ends lost 3 bases and 3 bases respectively, with 15 bases between them. DNA for the CDR3: TGTGCCAGCAGTTTCCTCGGGGAGCCCCACTACGAGCAGTACTTC. Translating gives CASSFLGEPHYEQYF.

The J gene is TRBJ2-4, the V gene TRBV18; a possible D gene is TRBD1 (6 bases). CDR1 and CDR2 from the germline V gene are KGHSH and LQKENI. V lost 4 bases to trimming and J lost 13 bases, with 11 bases between them. This CDR3 region has 11 residues. This CDR3 is CASSQRQAQYF. CDR3 DNA sequence: TGTGCCAGCTCACAAAGACAGGCGCAGTACTTC.

Details on this clonotype: Its ends do not fully match the called genes, so a read error is possible. The chain is built from TRBV2 and TRBJ2-3; D is possibly TRBD2 (7 bases). The CDR3 totals 15 residues. The germline gives CDR1 SNHLY, CDR2 FYNNEI. In DNA, the CDR3 is TGTGCCAGCAGTATAACGGGGGGCGGCACAGATGCGCAGTATTTT. It specifies CASSITGGGTDAQYF.

Points on this clonotype: The junction and the germline gene differ at one end; a read error may be behind it. The rearrangement links TRBV3-1 to TRBJ2-1; D remains ambiguous. The germline gives CDR1 LGHDT, CDR2 YNNKEL (reference sequence). CDR3 size: 16 residues. Written as DNA, the CDR3 is TGTGCCAGCAGCCATGACCGGCAGCACCTCTACAATGGGCAGTTCTTC. This gives the protein CASSHDRQHLYNGQFF.

This clonotype was recorded many times. The J gene is TRBJ2-5, the V gene TRBV6-5, with 7 bases aligning to TRBD2. Germline-derived CDR1 and CDR2 are MNHEY and SVGAGI. The CDR3 is made up of 14 amino acids. After removal of 6 bases from V and 2 bases from J, the junction contained 6 bases not matched to a gene. The CDR3 DNA reads as TGTGCCAGCAGGCCCGGGACTATACAAGAGACCCAGTACTTC. It codes for CASRPGTIQETQYF.

This clonotype was counted between two and nine times. This chain uses TRBV4-1 with TRBJ2-3; D is possibly TRBD1 or TRBD2 (5 bases each). CDR1 and CDR2 from the germline V gene are MGHRA and YSYEKL. Trimming pared 1 base from V and 5 bases from J, leaving 13 bases between. CDR3 length: 15 residues. CDR3 sequence: CASSQAGPAVDTQYF. The CDR3 DNA sequence: TGCGCCAGCAGCCAAGCAGGGCCAGCGGTAGATACGCAGTATTTT.